Many counts were recorded for the clone carrying this T cell receptor beta chain. The target antigen is unknown. The data originate from a study of neurological immune-mediated disorders. Findings and limits, study-wide: A possible signature appeared as one related-CDR3 cluster, in which phylogenetic grouping placed the repertoires of 18 of 34 multiple sclerosis patients.

With 10-nucleotide random UMIs, 5'RACE was used to make the cDNA. From the 5' RACE reads, TCRdb called clonotypes with MiXCR, one entry per CDR3 protein. This sample has tens of thousands of distinct CDR3 sequences, with less than 5.5% found just once. V was pared by 0 bases and J by 0 bases, with 8 bases between. Germline V CDR1 and CDR2: MGHRA, YSYEKL. The CDR3 has 15 amino acids. Sequenced: PBMCs. The receptor comes from a man aged 25 to 40 with multiple sclerosis. The V gene is TRBV4-1, the J gene TRBJ1-1; D is ambiguous. This chain's CDR3 is CASSQEVSLNTEAFF. The CDR3 DNA reads TGCGCCAGCAGCCAAGAAGTATCGCTGAACACTGAAGCTTTCTTT.